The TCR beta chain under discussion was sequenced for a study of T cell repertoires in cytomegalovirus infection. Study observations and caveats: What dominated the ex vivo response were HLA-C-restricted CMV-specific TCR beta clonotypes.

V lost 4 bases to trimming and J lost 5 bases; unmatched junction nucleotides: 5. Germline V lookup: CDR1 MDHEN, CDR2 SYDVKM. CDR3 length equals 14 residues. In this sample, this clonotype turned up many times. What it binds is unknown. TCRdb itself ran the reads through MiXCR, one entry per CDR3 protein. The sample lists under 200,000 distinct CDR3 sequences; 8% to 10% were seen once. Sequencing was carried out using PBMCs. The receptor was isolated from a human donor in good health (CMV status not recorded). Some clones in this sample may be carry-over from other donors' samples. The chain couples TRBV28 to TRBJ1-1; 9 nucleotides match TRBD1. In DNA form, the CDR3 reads TGTGCCAGCAGTTCTACAGGGGGCAGGACTGAAGCTTTCTTT. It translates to CASSSTGGRTEAFF. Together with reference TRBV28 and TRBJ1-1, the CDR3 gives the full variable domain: DVKVTQSSRYLVKRTGEKVFLECVQDMDHENMFWYRQDPGLGLRLIYFSYDVKMKEKGDIPEGYSVSREKKERFSLILESASTNQTSMYLCASSSTGGRTEAFFGQGTRLTVV.